The 17 T cell receptor beta chains in this list originate from one sample, sequenced in a study of blood T cell repertoires in COVID-19. Repertoires were generated with immunoSEQ multiplex PCR, while TCRdb's copy carries only in-frame clones and drops some. Of approximately 90,000 clones in the sample, around 90% are singletons; the top ten hold approximately 5.4%. The sequenced material came from peripheral blood. The receptors here all came from a man aged 60-69 years with COVID-19, enrolled during active disease.

The rearrangement uses TRBV19 and TRBJ1-1; TRBD1 matches 10 bases. Trimming removed 6 bases from V and 0 bases from J; junction bases left unmatched: 4. Germline V gene lookup returns CDR1 LNHDA and CDR2 SQIVND (reference sequence). This CDR3 spans 15 amino acids. CDR3 sequence: CASRPDRGLNTEAFF. The CDR3 region has the DNA TGTGCCAGTAGGCCTGACAGGGGGCTGAACACTGAAGCTTTCTTT.

This clone was seen once. The rearrangement links TRBV6-2 or TRBV6-3 to TRBJ1-5; 9 bases are a match to TRBD1. The ends lost 3 bases at V and 1 base at J; junction bases unmatched: 16. This CDR3 spans 20 amino acids. Germline values: CDR1 MNHEY, CDR2 SVGEGT. Written as DNA, the CDR3 is TGTGCCAGCAGTTATGAAAGAGTGGGACAGGGTACTTGGAGCAATCAGCCCCAGCATTTT. Protein: CASSYERVGQGTWSNQPQHF.

This clone was recorded only once. This chain links TRBV28 with TRBJ1-2; 7 positions agree with TRBD1. Trimming removed 5 bases from V and 4 bases from J; junction bases left unmatched: 7. Germline V gene lookup returns CDR1 MDHEN and CDR2 SYDVKM. This CDR3 has 14 amino acids. CDR3 bases: TGTGCCAGCAGTCGACAGGGCTCCGGCTATGGCTACACCTTC. This codes for CASSRQGSGYGYTF.

The chain joins TRBV3-1 (or the pseudogene TRBV3-2) to TRBJ2-3; D is unresolved. Per germline, CDR1 LGHDT and CDR2 YNNKEL (reference sequence). The CDR3 length is 12 residues. Trimming shortened V by 4 bases and J by 3 bases, and 5 bases separated the two germline ends. CDR3 coding DNA: TGTGCCAGCAGCCCCCGGACAGATACGCAGTATTTT. It specifies CASSPRTDTQYF.

This chain connects TRBV7-2 to TRBJ2-7, with D maybe TRBD2 (5 bases). V lost 4 bases, J lost 2 bases, and 12 bases lay in between. Per the germline V gene, CDR1 is SGHTA and CDR2 is FQGNSA. The CDR3 has 14 residues. The CDR3 sequence is CASSWLAVTYEQYF. DNA for the CDR3: TGTGCCAGCAGCTGGCTAGCAGTAACCTACGAGCAGTACTTC.

The genes are TRBV25-1 and TRBJ1-2; D remains ambiguous. CDR3 length: 14 residues. Germline V gives CDR1 MGHDK, CDR2 SYGVNS. V was trimmed by 3 bases and J by 6 bases, leaving 14 bases between them. CDR3 residues: CASSDPTRLDGYTF. The CDR3 region has the DNA TGTGCCAGCAGTGACCCGACAAGGTTGGATGGCTACACCTTC.

This clone appeared a single time. V usage is TRBV5-4 and J usage is TRBJ2-5, with D perhaps matching TRBD2 (6 bases). The CDR3 spans 15 residues. The V and J ends lost 1 base and 4 bases respectively, with 14 bases between them. Germline V gene data show CDR1 as SGHNT and CDR2 as YYREEE (reference sequence). This CDR3 reads CASSLYGRRGETQYF. Written as DNA, the CDR3 is TGTGCCAGCAGCTTGTATGGGAGGCGGGGAGAGACCCAGTACTTC.

The DNA of the CDR3 is TGTGCCAGTAGGGGACCTAGCGGGAGGCCGGATGAGACCCAGTACTTC. Protein sequence: CASRGPSGRPDETQYF. This chain links TRBV19 with TRBJ2-5, with 11 nucleotides matching TRBD2. The junction had 11 bases not matched to a gene; V was cut back by 6 bases and J by 5 bases. This CDR3 spans 16 amino acids. Germline CDR1 LNHDA, CDR2 SQIVND (reference sequence).

The rearrangement joins TRBV7-2 to TRBJ1-5; D is possibly TRBD1 (5 bases). The CDR3 is 15 amino acids. V lost 1 base and J lost 1, with 8 bases in between. Germline-derived CDR1 and CDR2 are SGHTA and FQGNSA. The CDR3: CASSLGGGSNQPQHF. CDR3 DNA sequence: TGTGCCAGCAGCTTAGGCGGGGGGAGCAATCAGCCCCAGCATTTT.

The chain is built from TRBV6-5 and TRBJ1-1, with a tentative D call TRBD1 (6 bases). V shed 11 bases and J shed 1 base, with 14 bases lying between them. Germline loops: CDR1 MNHEY, CDR2 SVGAGI. The CDR3 consists of 13 residues. The CDR3 region is CAGHREENTEAFF. The DNA of the CDR3 is TGTGCCGGACACAGGGAAGAGAACACTGAAGCTTTCTTT.

This clone appeared a single time. This rearrangement joins TRBV19 to TRBJ1-5, with D unresolved. The CDR3 length is 14 residues. Trimming removed 3 bases from V and 5 bases from J, with 11 bases in between. Looked up from germline, CDR1 is LNHDA and CDR2 is SQIVND (reference sequence). The CDR3 coding sequence is TGTGCCAGTAGTATTAATCAGGCTCATCAGCCCCAGCATTTT. Its translation: CASSINQAHQPQHF.

Concerning this clone itself: The sample has other DNA sequences that encode this CDR3 too. The genes are TRBV4-1 and TRBJ2-5; TRBD2 matches 7 bases. The CDR3 has 15 amino acids. Looked up from germline, CDR1 is MGHRA and CDR2 is YSYEKL. The trim removed 0 bases at V and 5 bases at J, leaving 6 bases unmatched. The CDR3 reads CASSQEGMGGETQYF. The CDR3 DNA reads as TGCGCCAGCAGCCAAGAGGGAATGGGGGGGGAGACCCAGTACTTC.

This chain links TRBV27 with TRBJ1-1; possibly TRBD1 for D (5 bases). Trimming left V 5 bases short and J 4 bases short, with 11 bases between. The CDR3 is 13 amino acids. CDR1 is MNHEY, CDR2 SMNVEV, per germline (reference sequence). The CDR3 here is CASSQVRGTEAFF. As DNA, the CDR3 is TGTGCCAGCAGTCAGGTTAGGGGCACTGAAGCTTTCTTT.

V usage is TRBV18 and J usage is TRBJ1-1; tentative D call: TRBD1 (6 bases). Germline V gives CDR1 KGHSH, CDR2 LQKENI. The CDR3 has 15 amino acids. V was cut by 0 bases and J by 6 bases, with 14 bases left in between. The CDR3 DNA reads TGTGCCAGCTCACCACCCAACAGGGCAGACCCTGAAGCTTTCTTT. Translation gives CASSPPNRADPEAFF.

The V call is TRBV19, the J call TRBJ2-2, with TRBD1 matching over 12 bases. This CDR3 region has 14 residues. The germline V gene encodes CDR1 LNHDA and CDR2 SQIVND (reference sequence). The V gene end was trimmed by 8 bases and the J gene end by 7 bases; junction bases not matched to a gene: 5. CDR3 sequence reads: CASSGTGGFGELFF. The CDR3 DNA is TGTGCCAGTTCCGGGACAGGGGGCTTCGGGGAGCTGTTTTTT.

This chain joins TRBV7-2 and TRBJ1-3, with a tentative D call TRBD1 (5 bases). Between the trimmed V and J ends, which lost 1 base and 0 bases, there was a span of 13 bases. The CDR3 runs to 17 residues. Germline loops: CDR1 SGHTA, CDR2 FQGNSA. The CDR3 region is CASSLGGESYSGNTIYF. The CDR3 DNA follows: TGTGCCAGCAGCTTAGGGGGGGAGTCATACTCTGGAAACACCATATATTTT.

V gene TRBV5-4 combines with J gene TRBJ2-1, with D maybe TRBD1 (6 bases). With 0 bases removed from V and 0 bases from J, the gap between germline ends came to 10 bases. CDR3 size: 16 residues. Germline CDR1 and CDR2: SGHNT and YYREEE (reference sequence). CDR3 residues: CASSLDGGHSYNEQFF. The CDR3 DNA sequence: TGTGCCAGCAGCTTGGATGGGGGCCACTCCTACAATGAGCAGTTCTTC.